The clone carrying this TCR beta chain was counted a single time. The antigen is unknown. Germline-derived CDR1 and CDR2 are LGHNA and YSLEER. The CDR3 is 14 residues long. The germline V and J ends were trimmed by 4 bases and 6 bases, with 12 bases remaining between them. The sample is drawn from a study of shared clonotypes between healthy human individuals. Findings of the study overall: Richness estimates generally favored naive over memory subsets.

TCRdb keeps only in-frame clones here, not all; method: immunoSEQ multiplex PCR. The sample yields roughly 1,600,000 clones, roughly 98.5% seen once. Sequencing input: naive CD4+ T cells sorted from blood. Described subset: CD45RA+ positively selected. This rearrangement joins TRBV4-3 to TRBJ1-4; TRBD1 is a possible D gene (5 bases). The receptor comes from a man aged 25 to 45 in good health. The CDR3 reads CASSPRQSYEKLFF. Written as DNA, the CDR3 is TGCGCCAGCAGCCCCAGACAGAGTTATGAAAAACTGTTTTTT.